The 28 T cell receptor beta chains listed next were all sequenced from one sample in a study of T-cell reconstitution after alpha-beta-depleted transplantation in children. A TCRbeta library incorporating unique molecular identifiers was prepared. Via MiXCR, TCRdb re-called the PCR reads, giving one row per CDR3 protein. This table has about 870,000 distinct CDR3 sequences, roughly 16% appearing once. The sequencing here drew on PBMCs, mostly from graft donor cells, taken 360 days after TCRalphabeta/CD19-depleted stem cell transplant. The receptors derive from a male patient younger than 18 who had a stem cell transplant for acute lymphoblastic leukemia, so the T cells may come from the graft donor.

This clonotype was counted between two and nine times. The rearrangement joins TRBV3-1 to TRBJ2-1; 11 nucleotides align to TRBD2. V dropped 4 bases and J dropped 7; count of bases not matched to a gene: 24. CDR1 and CDR2 (germline): LGHDT, YNNKEL (reference sequence). The CDR3 is 21 amino acids. CDR3 in DNA: TGTGCCAGCAGCCCCCGGGCCCCTGGGGCAAAACTAGCGGGAGTGGAAAATGAGCAGTTCTTC. This sequence encodes CASSPRAPGAKLAGVENEQFF.

This clonotype was picked up many times. The V gene is TRBV5-5, the J gene TRBJ2-7; the match to TRBD2 covers 7 bases. The CDR3 spans 16 residues. Trimming removed 5 bases from V and 1 base from J; junction bases left unmatched: 12. CDR1 is SGHKS and CDR2 is YYEKEE in the germline V gene (reference sequence). In DNA, the CDR3 is TGTGCCAGCAGTTCTCCGCGGGAGAGTAGATCCTACGAGCAGTACTTC. Its protein is CASSSPRESRSYEQYF.

DNA for the CDR3: TGTGCCAGCAACGGACAGGGGGTAGCTCCCCTCCACTTT. This codes for CASNGQGVAPLHF. The chain couples TRBV2 to TRBJ1-6; 10 bases line up with TRBD1. This CDR3 spans 13 amino acids. From germline, CDR1 is SNHLY and CDR2 FYNNEI. V trimming: 7 bases; J trimming: 13 bases; junction bases outside the gene matches: 7.

V is TRBV5-1 and J is TRBJ2-4; D gene ambiguous. Germline V gene sequence: CDR1 SGHRS, CDR2 YFSETQ. Trimming removed 0 bases from V and 3 bases from J, with 7 bases in between. The CDR3 extends over 14 amino acids. Here the CDR3 reads CASSLALGKNIQYF. CDR3 bases: TGCGCCAGCAGCTTGGCTTTGGGCAAAAACATTCAGTACTTC.

This clonotype has more than one count but fewer than ten. The chain has TRBV5-1 and TRBJ1-1; 7 nucleotides match TRBD1. The junction had 11 bases not matched to a gene; V was cut back by 2 bases and J by 1 base. Germline CDR1 SGHRS, CDR2 YFSETQ. The CDR3 spans 17 residues. CDR3 protein: CASSFRPGGNGNTEAFF. DNA of the CDR3: TGCGCCAGCAGCTTCCGACCAGGGGGAAACGGGAACACTGAAGCTTTCTTT.

This chain links TRBV7-3 with TRBJ2-1, with 11 bases matching TRBD2. J gave up 0 bases and V 4 bases, and 8 bases lay outside the gene matches. This CDR3 is built from 18 residues. Germline V lookup: CDR1 SGHTA, CDR2 FQGTGA. CDR3: CASSSGLAAPSSYNEQFF. In nucleotides, the CDR3 is TGTGCCAGCAGCTCGGGACTAGCGGCCCCGAGCTCCTACAATGAGCAGTTCTTC.

The table lists this clonotype with many counts. The chain carries TRBV5-1 and TRBJ2-1; the D is unclear. Trimming took off 3 bases at V and 1 base at J, with 14 bases between the two ends. The CDR3 has 16 amino acids. CDR1 and CDR2 from the germline V gene are SGHRS and YFSETQ. Here the CDR3 reads CASSSRITVSYNEQFF. DNA of the CDR3: TGCGCCAGCAGCTCAAGAATTACAGTGTCCTACAATGAGCAGTTCTTC.

The chain combines TRBV7-7 with TRBJ2-3; no firm D call. V was clipped by 4 bases and J by 0 bases, with 11 bases between them. The length of the CDR3 is 15 residues. Germline CDR1 reads SSHAT; CDR2 reads FNYEAQ (reference sequence). Written as DNA, the CDR3 is TGTGCCAGCAGCTCGGCTGACTCGAGCACAGATACGCAGTATTTT. This gives the protein CASSSADSSTDTQYF. Full variable domain (missing parts from reference TRBV7-7 and TRBJ2-3): GAGVSQSPRYKVTKRGQDVTLRCDPISSHATLYWYQQALGQGPEFLTYFNYEAQPDKSGLPSDRFSAERPEGSISTLTIQRTEQRDSAMYRCASSSADSSTDTQYFGPGTRLTVL.

This clonotype was counted a few times. The chain joins TRBV12-3 or TRBV12-4 to TRBJ2-7; D is undetermined. This CDR3 contains 12 residues. Deletions cut 6 bases from V and 2 bases from J, with 8 bases between. The CDR3 protein is CASRKDPYEQYF. The CDR3 DNA reads as TGTGCCAGCAGGAAGGACCCCTACGAGCAGTACTTC.

J is TRBJ2-1 and V is TRBV7-3, with TRBD2 identical over 12 bases. Trimming removed 6 bases from V and 4 bases from J; junction bases left unmatched: 7. This CDR3 has 16 amino acids. Germline CDR1 SGHTA, CDR2 FQGTGA. The CDR3 DNA reads TGTGCCAGCAGTTCCGGACTAGCGGGAATGTACAATGAGCAGTTCTTC. Its protein is CASSSGLAGMYNEQFF. The whole variable domain, filled in from reference TRBV7-3 and TRBJ2-1, reads GAGVSQTPSNKVTEKGKYVELRCDPISGHTALYWYRQSLGQGPEFLIYFQGTGAADDSGLPNDRFFAVRPEGSVSTLKIQRTERGDSAVYLCASSSGLAGMYNEQFFGPGTRLTVL.

The V gene is TRBV7-6, the J gene TRBJ2-7; no reliable D call. V lost 1 base and J 2 bases, leaving 9 bases between the germline ends. Looked up from germline, CDR1 is SGHVS and CDR2 is FNYEAQ. The CDR3 is 14 amino acids. The CDR3 region has the DNA TGTGCCAGCAGCTTAGATCCCTCGCCCTACGAGCAGTACTTC. Its translation: CASSLDPSPYEQYF. The full variable domain, with the rest looked up from reference TRBV7-6 and TRBJ2-7, is GAGVSQSPRYKVTKRGQDVALRCDPISGHVSLYWYRQALGQGPEFLTYFNYEAQQDKSGLPNDRFSAERPEGSISTLTIQRTEQRDSAMYRCASSLDPSPYEQYFGPGTRLTVT.

This clonotype was found a few times. This chain uses TRBV29-1 with TRBJ1-5; a possible D gene is TRBD1 (6 bases). Looked up from germline, CDR1 is SQVTM and CDR2 is ANQGSEA. V lost 6 bases, J lost 1 base, and 10 bases lay in between. This CDR3 contains 13 residues. The CDR3 coding sequence is TGCAGCGTGGGGGGGGGCAGCAATCAGCCCCAGCATTTT. This sequence encodes CSVGGGSNQPQHF.

This clonotype was seen a handful of times. This sequence joins TRBV5-1 and TRBJ2-6, with D maybe TRBD2 (6 bases). The CDR3 sequence is 15 residues long. Trimming shortened V by 1 base and J by 6 bases, and 11 bases separated the two germline ends. CDR1 and CDR2 from the germline V gene are SGHRS and YFSETQ. The chain's CDR3 is CASSLLGLPANVLTF. DNA for the CDR3: TGCGCCAGCAGCTTGTTAGGACTACCGGCCAACGTCCTGACTTTC.

For the CDR3, the DNA is TGTGCCAGCAGTCCCGGGACTAGCGGGTTCCGTAATACGCAGTATTTT. Its protein product is CASSPGTSGFRNTQYF. The chain is built from TRBV7-3 and TRBJ2-3, with 12 bases identical to TRBD2. The junction had 11 bases not matched to a gene; V was cut back by 6 bases and J by 7 bases. The CDR3 is 16 amino acids. The V gene's germline CDR1 is SGHTA and CDR2 FQGTGA.

This clonotype came up many times. The rearrangement links TRBV7-9 to TRBJ1-3, with D possibly being TRBD1 (6 bases). CDR1 is SEHNR and CDR2 is FQNEAQ in the germline V gene (reference sequence). The CDR3 runs to 13 residues. V lost 0 bases, J lost 7 bases, and 7 bases lay in between. The CDR3 sequence: CASSLAQGNTIYF. The DNA of the CDR3 is TGTGCCAGCAGCTTAGCCCAGGGGAACACCATATATTTT.

A few counts support this clonotype. The chain links TRBV7-6 to TRBJ1-3, with D perhaps TRBD1 (6 bases). The V gene lost 2 bases and the J gene lost 2 bases, with 10 bases spanning the gap. This CDR3 contains 15 residues. In germline, CDR1 is SGHVS, CDR2 FNYEAQ. This chain's CDR3 is CASSLRGAAGNTIYF. The CDR3, as DNA: TGTGCCAGCAGCTTACGGGGGGCTGCTGGAAACACCATATATTTT. Together with reference TRBV7-6 and TRBJ1-3, the CDR3 gives the full variable domain: GAGVSQSPRYKVTKRGQDVALRCDPISGHVSLYWYRQALGQGPEFLTYFNYEAQQDKSGLPNDRFSAERPEGSISTLTIQRTEQRDSAMYRCASSLRGAAGNTIYFGEGSWLTVV.

The gene calls are TRBV5-1 and TRBJ2-3; TRBD2 matches 13 bases. Germline-derived CDR1 and CDR2 are SGHRS and YFSETQ. The CDR3 totals 17 residues. J was trimmed by 4 bases and V by 4 bases; bases with no gene match: 9. DNA for the CDR3: TGCGCCAGCAGCGTCCTCACTAGCGGGAGGGCCGCAGATACGCAGTATTTT. Its translation: CASSVLTSGRAADTQYF.

This clonotype was detected only a few times. V usage is TRBV4-1 and J usage is TRBJ2-7; TRBD2 matches at 7 bases. Germline assignment: CDR1 MGHRA and CDR2 YSYEKL. V lost 6 bases and J lost 6; bases outside the gene matches: 14. The CDR3 runs to 15 residues. CDR3 DNA sequence: TGCGCCAGCAGTCAGCCGGGGCGGGGGAGGGGCGAGCAGTACTTC. Translation: CASSQPGRGRGEQYF.

The chain is built from TRBV10-3 and TRBJ2-1; 9 bases match TRBD1. The CDR3 is made up of 18 amino acids. Trimming removed 11 bases from V and 2 bases from J; junction bases left unmatched: 19. Per germline, CDR1 ENHRY and CDR2 SYGVKD. CDR3 in DNA: TGTGCCGCCAGTGATTTTTGGGGGGACAGGGATCCCTACAATGAGCAGTTCTTC. This sequence encodes CAASDFWGDRDPYNEQFF.

This clonotype showed up just a few times. The J gene is TRBJ2-1, the V gene TRBV27, with D possibly TRBD2 on 6 matching bases. Germline V gene lookup returns CDR1 MNHEY and CDR2 SMNVEV (reference sequence). V was trimmed by 3 bases and J by 7 bases, leaving 10 bases between them. CDR3 length equals 13 residues. The chain's CDR3 is CASSFGEANEQFF. The CDR3 nucleotides are TGTGCCAGCAGTTTTGGGGAGGCGAATGAGCAGTTCTTC.

This clonotype has more than one count but fewer than ten. V gene TRBV12-5 combines with J gene TRBJ2-1; tentative D call: TRBD2 (6 bases). V was shortened by 2 bases and J by 3 bases, with 20 bases between the two germline ends. Looked up from germline, CDR1 is LGHNT and CDR2 is FRNRAP. This CDR3 has 18 amino acids. The CDR3, as DNA: TGTGCTAGTGGTTTGAGGGGTCCAGCGGGCTCCTTCTACAATGAGCAGTTCTTC. It codes for CASGLRGPAGSFYNEQFF.

This clonotype was counted ten times or more. V is TRBV5-1 and J is TRBJ2-1, with D maybe TRBD2 (6 bases). V lost 1 base, J lost 5 bases, and 10 bases lay in between. The CDR3 contains 14 residues. Germline CDR1 SGHRS, CDR2 YFSETQ. CDR3: CASSLSLANNEQFF. CDR3 sequence (DNA): TGCGCCAGCAGCTTGAGTCTAGCGAACAATGAGCAGTTCTTC.

CDR3 coding DNA: TGCAGTGCTAGGTCGGGTCGGGATCAGCCCCAGCATTTT. Protein: CSARSGRDQPQHF. V usage is TRBV20-1 and J usage is TRBJ1-5; the D is unclear. Germline V gives CDR1 DFQATT, CDR2 SNEGSKA (reference sequence). Between the trimmed V and J ends, which lost 3 bases and 5 bases, there was a span of 11 bases. The CDR3 totals 13 residues.

This clonotype was detected ten times or more. CDR3 protein: CASRDGDSRNNEQFF. The CDR3, as DNA: TGTGCCAGCAGGGATGGGGACAGTCGGAACAATGAGCAGTTCTTC. The chain employs TRBV7-9 and TRBJ2-1; TRBD1 matches at 7 bases. The germline V gene encodes CDR1 SEHNR and CDR2 FQNEAQ (reference sequence). Losses at the gene ends were 6 bases for V and 5 bases for J; bases not matched to a gene: 10. CDR3 size: 15 residues.

The genes are TRBV7-8 and TRBJ2-5; no clear D. The germline CDR1 and CDR2 sequences are SGHVS and FQNEAQ. The length of the CDR3 is 14 residues. Trimming took off 2 bases at V and 2 bases at J, with 9 bases between the two ends. Written as DNA, the CDR3 is TGTGCCAGCAGCTTACAACAAACACAAGAGACCCAGTACTTC. Its translation is CASSLQQTQETQYF.

The chain employs TRBV5-1 and TRBJ2-3; TRBD2 matches 13 bases. V dropped 2 bases and J dropped 4; count of bases not matched to a gene: 10. CDR1 and CDR2 from the germline V gene are SGHRS and YFSETQ. The CDR3 runs to 18 residues. This chain's CDR3 is CASSLELAGGPWADTQYF. The DNA for the CDR3 is TGCGCCAGCAGCTTAGAACTAGCGGGAGGGCCGTGGGCAGATACGCAGTATTTT. Full variable domain (rest looked up from reference TRBV5-1 and TRBJ2-3): KAGVTQTPRYLIKTRGQQVTLSCSPISGHRSVSWYQQTPGQGLQFLFEYFSETQRNKGNFPGRFSGRQFSNSRSEMNVSTLELGDSALYLCASSLELAGGPWADTQYFGPGTRLTVL.

The sample holds a few counts of this clonotype. The V and J genes are TRBV3-1 and TRBJ1-3; D not resolved. The germline V gene encodes CDR1 LGHDT and CDR2 YNNKEL (reference sequence). This CDR3 comprises 16 residues. Trimming removed 1 base from V and 1 base from J, with 11 bases in between. CDR3 sequence: CASSQGIRFSGNTIYF. CDR3 bases: TGTGCCAGCAGCCAAGGTATCCGGTTTTCTGGAAACACCATATATTTT.

The genes are TRBV20-1 and TRBJ1-1; D not resolved. The V gene lost 0 bases and the J gene lost 8 bases, with 10 bases spanning the gap. This CDR3 has 12 residues. Germline loops: CDR1 DFQATT, CDR2 SNEGSKA (reference sequence). CDR3 residues: CSARDSTVEAFF. The DNA of the CDR3 is TGCAGTGCTAGAGATAGTACGGTGGAAGCTTTCTTT.